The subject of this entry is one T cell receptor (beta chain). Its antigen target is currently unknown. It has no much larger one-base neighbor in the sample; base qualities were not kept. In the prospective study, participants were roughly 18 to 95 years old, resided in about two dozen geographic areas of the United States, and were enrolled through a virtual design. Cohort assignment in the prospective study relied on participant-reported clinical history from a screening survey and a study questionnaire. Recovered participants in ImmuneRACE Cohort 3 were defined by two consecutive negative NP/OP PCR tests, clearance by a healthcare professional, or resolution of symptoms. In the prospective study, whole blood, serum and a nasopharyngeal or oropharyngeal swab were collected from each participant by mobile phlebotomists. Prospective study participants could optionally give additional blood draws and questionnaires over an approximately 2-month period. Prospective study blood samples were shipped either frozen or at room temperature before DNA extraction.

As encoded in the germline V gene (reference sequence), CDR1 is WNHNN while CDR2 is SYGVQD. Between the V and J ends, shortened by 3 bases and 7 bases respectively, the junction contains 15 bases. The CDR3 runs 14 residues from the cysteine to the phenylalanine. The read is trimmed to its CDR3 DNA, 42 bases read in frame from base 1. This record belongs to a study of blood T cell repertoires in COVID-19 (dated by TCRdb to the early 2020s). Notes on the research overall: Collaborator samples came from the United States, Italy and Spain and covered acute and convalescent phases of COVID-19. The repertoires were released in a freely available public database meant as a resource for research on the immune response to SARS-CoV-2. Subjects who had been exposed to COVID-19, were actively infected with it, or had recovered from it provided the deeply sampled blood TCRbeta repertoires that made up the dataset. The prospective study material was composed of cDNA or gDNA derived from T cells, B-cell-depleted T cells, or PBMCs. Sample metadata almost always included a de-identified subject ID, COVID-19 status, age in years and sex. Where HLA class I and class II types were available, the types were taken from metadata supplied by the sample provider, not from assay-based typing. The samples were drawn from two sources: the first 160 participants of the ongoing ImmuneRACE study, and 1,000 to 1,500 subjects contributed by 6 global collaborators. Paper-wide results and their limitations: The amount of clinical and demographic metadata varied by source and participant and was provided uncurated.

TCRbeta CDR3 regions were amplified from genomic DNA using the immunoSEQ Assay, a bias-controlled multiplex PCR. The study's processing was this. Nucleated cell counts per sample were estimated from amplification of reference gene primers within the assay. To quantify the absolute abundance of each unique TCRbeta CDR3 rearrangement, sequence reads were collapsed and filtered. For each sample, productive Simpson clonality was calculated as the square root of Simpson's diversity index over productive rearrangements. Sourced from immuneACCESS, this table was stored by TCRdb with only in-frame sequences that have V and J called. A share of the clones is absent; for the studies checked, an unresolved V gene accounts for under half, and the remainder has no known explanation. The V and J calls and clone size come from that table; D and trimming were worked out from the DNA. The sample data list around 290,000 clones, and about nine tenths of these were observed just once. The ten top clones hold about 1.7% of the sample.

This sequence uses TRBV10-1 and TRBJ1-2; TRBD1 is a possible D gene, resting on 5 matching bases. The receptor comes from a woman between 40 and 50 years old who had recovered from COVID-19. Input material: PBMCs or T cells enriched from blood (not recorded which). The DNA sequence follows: TGCGCCAGCAGTGAAAATTCAGGGCTCAGTGGCTACACCTTC. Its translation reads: CASSENSGLSGYTF.